One T cell receptor beta chain is described in this entry. No cognate antigen has been identified for it. It has no much larger one-base neighbor in the sample; base qualities were not kept. This specimen belongs to a study of a mutant IDH1 vaccine in newly diagnosed glioma (dated by TCRdb to the early 2020s). Study-wide context: Of the roughly 34 treated patients, approximately 60% were male and approximately 38% were female, and the mean age was 40.4 years. Longitudinal TCRB deep sequencing was done for 25 treated patients, wherever samples were available for exploratory analyses. Before enrollment, most patients had been given radiochemotherapy with temozolomide as standard therapy, while the rest had received either radiotherapy alone or temozolomide alone. Peripheral blood was collected at six visits: V03 (baseline), V05, V07, V10, V12 and V13.

What the work shows at the level of the full study, not this receptor alone: Vaccine-induced immune responses across multiple MHC alleles were detected in over 80% of patients. The authors stated that sample limitations prevented analyses of patient blood samples from being reproduced. Selection of PBMC samples for TCRB deep sequencing was based on availability. Changes in the top peripheral T cell clonotypes picked up by TCRB sequencing did not appear to be linked to pseudoprogression.

The CDR3 contains 13 residues, cysteine and phenylalanine counted. Only the CDR3 portion is preserved as DNA: 39 bases, with reading frame beginning at the first base. The V and J ends are trimmed by 4 bases and 0 bases, leaving 7 bases between them. CDR1 SGHDT and CDR2 YYEEEE are derived from the germline V gene. The time point label, as the study defines it: baseline, week 1 (first vaccination visit). Taken with the paper, the label for treatment or condition translates to: pre-vaccination baseline after standard-of-care therapy. The donors had newly diagnosed IDH1-mutant astrocytomas of WHO grade 3 or 4 that showed loss of nuclear ATRX. The samples were drawn from NOA16, a multicentre, single-arm, open-label phase I trial in Germany that tested a mutant IDH1 peptide vaccine in humans for the first time. For immunogenicity testing, the blood drawn at visit V03 was used as the baseline sample. The DNeasy Blood and Tissue Kit was used to extract genomic DNA from EDTA blood for TCRB sequencing.

Library creation used the immunoSEQ multiplex PCR assay. Rearranged TCR beta chain sequences were amplified with the hsTCRB Kit following the manufacturer's protocol. TCRB libraries were sequenced on an Illumina MiSeq. The authors' pipeline ran thus. Demultiplexing, trimming and gene mapping were performed with the kit vendor's proprietary platform. The table was pulled from immuneACCESS by TCRdb, which kept in-frame rearrangements only. Such tables lose some clones; where checked, under half of the loss comes from unresolved V genes, and the rest has no known cause. V and J calls and clone size are as listed in that table; D and trimming were resolved from the DNA. The sample records about 92,000 clones, under 90% of which are singletons. Clones ranked in the top ten supply around 7% of the sample.

The V and J segments used are TRBV5-6 and TRBJ1-1; no D gene call is confident. Sequenced here: PBMCs, sampled from a glioma patient treated with radiotherapy, temozolomide or both. This TCR derives from a woman between 50 and 59 years old with glioma. The CDR3 in this case is CASSVAMNTEAFF. The nucleotide sequence is given as TGTGCCAGCAGCGTCGCCATGAACACTGAAGCTTTCTTT.